This TCR beta chain stems from a study of radiotherapy plus CTLA-4 blockade in lung cancer. Study overall: Across the patients, objective responses occurred in more than 15%, and disease control in approximately 30%.

Method: immunoSEQ multiplex PCR; TCRdb's copy keeps in-frame clones and lacks some. The sample gives over 60,000 clones, around 87% of which show up once; 40% is in the top ten. The CDR3 consists of 15 residues. V was clipped by 5 bases and J by 4 bases, with 15 bases between them. Germline-derived CDR1 and CDR2 are MNHEY and SMNVEV (reference sequence). Points on this clone: The antigen is unknown.

Study-wide results and limits: Among blood TCR repertoires after radiotherapy plus ipilimumab, tumor-derived clones expanded.

Sequenced here: peripheral blood, sampled from a patient treated with radiotherapy plus ipilimumab. The rearrangement uses TRBV27 and TRBJ1-5; perhaps TRBD1 as D (5 bases). The sequence was collected from a human donor with non-small cell lung cancer that progressed on radiotherapy plus ipilimumab. The CDR3 DNA reads TGTGCCAGCAGTCCGGGACTGAGACTAAATCAGCCCCAGCATTTT. Its translation is CASSPGLRLNQPQHF.